This T cell receptor (beta chain) is from a study of blood T cell repertoires in COVID-19. Background on the study: Samples representing acute and convalescent COVID-19 were sourced from the United States, Italy and Spain. PBMCs, B-cell-depleted T cells, or T cells were the source of the cDNA or gDNA that made up the material.

From germline, CDR1 is SGHAT and CDR2 FQNNGV. The V end lost 3 bases, the J end lost 6 bases, and 6 bases lay between the germline ends. The CDR3 has 11 amino acids. Original handling: Reference gene primers were amplified, and this amplification served to estimate nucleated cell counts. Profiling relied on immunoSEQ multiplex PCR, and the TCRdb table lists in-frame clones only, not all of them. V, J and clone size derive from that table, while D and trimming were established from the DNA sequence. Seen here are almost 80,000 clones, roughly 80% observed once, and the top ten hold 30% to 40%. J is TRBJ2-7 and V is TRBV11-2; no definite D call. This clonotype was sampled from a woman in her seventies with acute or convalescent COVID-19. The source material was peripheral blood. CDR3 nucleotides: TGTGCCAGCAGCTTCCTGCGCGAGCAGTACTTC. Residues: CASSFLREQYF.